This T cell receptor beta chain appears in the sequencing data of a study of T-cell memory formation after mild COVID-19. TCRdb passed the 5' RACE reads through MiXCR, listing each CDR3 protein once. The table shows roughly 80,000 distinct CDR3 sequences, with nearly 25% occurring only once. Germline V gene lookup returns CDR1 SNHLY and CDR2 FYNNEI. V shed 2 bases and J shed 8 bases, with 16 bases lying between them. The CDR3 runs to 16 residues. This chain connects TRBV2 to TRBJ1-6, with D perhaps TRBD1 (5 bases). Input material: PBMCs or a T cell subset sorted from them (not recorded which). This receptor was taken from a man younger than 35 who had mild COVID-19 (a few samples of this study predate the infection). Cell type and time point are not known. CDR3 sequence reads: CASSELVGVSDSPLHF. The CDR3 DNA reads TGTGCCAGCAGTGAATTGGTGGGGGTTAGTGATTCACCCCTCCACTTT.